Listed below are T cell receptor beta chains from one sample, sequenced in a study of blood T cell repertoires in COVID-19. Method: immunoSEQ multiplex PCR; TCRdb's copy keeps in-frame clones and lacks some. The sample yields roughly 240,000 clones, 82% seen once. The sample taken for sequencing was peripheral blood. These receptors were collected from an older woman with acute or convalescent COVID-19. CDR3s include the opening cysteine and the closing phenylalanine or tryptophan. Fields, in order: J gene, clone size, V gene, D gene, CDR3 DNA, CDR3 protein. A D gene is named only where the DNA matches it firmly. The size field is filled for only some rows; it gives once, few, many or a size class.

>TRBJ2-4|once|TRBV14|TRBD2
TGTGCCAGCAGCCAATCACGGGGGGATATAGCCAAAAACATTCAGTACTTC
CASSQSRGDIAKNIQYF
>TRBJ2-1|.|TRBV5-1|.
TGCGCCAGCAGCTTGCACGGTACTGGGGGCGATGAGCAGTTCTTC
CASSLHGTGGDEQFF
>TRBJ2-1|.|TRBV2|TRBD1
TGTGCCACCCCCCCGGGACAGGGGTTCAATGAGCAGTTCTTC
CATPPGQGFNEQFF
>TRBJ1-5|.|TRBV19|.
TGTGCCAGTAGTATAGAGGACATAAATCAGCCCCAGCATTTT
CASSIEDINQPQHF
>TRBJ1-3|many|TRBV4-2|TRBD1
TGTGCCAGCAGCCCGGGACAGGGGTGGAACTCCGCCTCTGGAAACACCATATATTTT
CASSPGQGWNSASGNTIYF
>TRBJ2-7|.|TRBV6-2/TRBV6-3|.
TGTGCCAGCAGTTACACCCGGGACATACGATCCTACGAGCAGTACTTC
CASSYTRDIRSYEQYF
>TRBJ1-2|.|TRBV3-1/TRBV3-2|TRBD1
TGTGCCAGCAGCCGGAGGTCCCCCGGGACAGGCTCGTATGGCTACACCTTC
CASSRRSPGTGSYGYTF
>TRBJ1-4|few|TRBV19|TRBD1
TGTGCCAGTATGCGGACAGGGGGTGAAAAACTGTTTTTT
CASMRTGGEKLFF
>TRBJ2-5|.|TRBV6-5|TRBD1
TGTGCCAGCAGTTCCGGGACAGGGGGCGTCGAGACCCAGTACTTC
CASSSGTGGVETQYF
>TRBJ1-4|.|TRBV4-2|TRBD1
TGTGCCAGCAGCCAAGATTATAGGACAGGTCAGGAAAAACTGTTTTTT
CASSQDYRTGQEKLFF
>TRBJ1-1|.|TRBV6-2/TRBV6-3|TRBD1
TGTGCCAGCAGTTACCCGGACAGGGCCACATACAGGACTGAAGCTTTCTTT
CASSYPDRATYRTEAFF
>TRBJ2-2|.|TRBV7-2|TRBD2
TGTGCCAGCAGCTGGGGACTAACGAACACCGGGGAGCTGTTTTTT
CASSWGLTNTGELFF
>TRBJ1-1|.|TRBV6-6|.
TGTGCCAGCAGTCATATGGGACACCAGAACACTGAAGCTTTCTTT
CASSHMGHQNTEAFF
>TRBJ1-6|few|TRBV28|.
TGTGCCAGCAGTTTTCCCGGGAACCTAGAAAGGGCACCCCTCCACTTT
CASSFPGNLERAPLHF
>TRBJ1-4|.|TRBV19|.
TGTGCCAGTAGTATTCCAGGGCGCGAAAAACTGTTTTTT
CASSIPGREKLFF
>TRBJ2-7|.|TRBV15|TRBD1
TGTGCCACCAGCAGAGCCGGGACAGGGGTTAACGAGCAGTACTTC
CATSRAGTGVNEQYF
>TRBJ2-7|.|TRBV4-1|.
TGCGCCAGCAGTGACAGCATCGCCTACGAGCAGTACTTC
CASSDSIAYEQYF
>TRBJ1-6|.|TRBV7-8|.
TGTGCCAGCAGCTTAGCCGGGAATAATTCACCCCTCCACTTT
CASSLAGNNSPLHF
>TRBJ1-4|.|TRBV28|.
TGTGCCAGCAGTTTATCTTTGTTTGAAAAACTGTTTTTT
CASSLSLFEKLFF
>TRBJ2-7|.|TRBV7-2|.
TGTGCCAGCAGCGCACAGGGTTTAGTGCGGTCGGAGCAGTACTTC
CASSAQGLVRSEQYF
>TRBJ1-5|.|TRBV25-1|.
TGTGCCAGCAGTGACGGCAATCAGCCCCAGCATTTT
CASSDGNQPQHF
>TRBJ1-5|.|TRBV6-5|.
TGTGCCAGCAGTCTCAGGGATCAGCCCCAGCATTTT
CASSLRDQPQHF
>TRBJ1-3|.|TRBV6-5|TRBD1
TGTGCCAGCAGCTGGGGACAGGGCTCTGGAAACACCATATATTTT
CASSWGQGSGNTIYF
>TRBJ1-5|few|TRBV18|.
TGTGCCAGCTCACCATCCGCAGGGGATCAGCCCCAGCATTTT
CASSPSAGDQPQHF
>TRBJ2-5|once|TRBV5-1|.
TGCGCCAGCAGCTTACAGGGTGGGGTTGAGACCCAGTACTTC
CASSLQGGVETQYF
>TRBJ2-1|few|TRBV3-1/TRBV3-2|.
TGTGCCAGCAGCCAAGATTTTCAGGGGATTAGTGAGCAGTTCTTC
CASSQDFQGISEQFF
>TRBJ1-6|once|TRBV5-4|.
TGTGCCAGCAGCTCTGATATTCAGGGCAAGGGTAATTCACCCCTCCACTTT
CASSSDIQGKGNSPLHF
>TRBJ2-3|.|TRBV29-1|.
TGCAGCGGCGGAGCAGATACGCAGTATTTT
CSGGADTQYF
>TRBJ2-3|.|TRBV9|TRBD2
TGTGCCAGCAGCGTAGTAGCGGGGGGGCAAGATACGCAGTATTTT
CASSVVAGGQDTQYF
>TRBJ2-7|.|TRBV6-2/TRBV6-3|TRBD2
TGTGCCAGCAGTTACCCCCTCGGGGGGGCCTTGCGGGAGCAGTACTTC
CASSYPLGGALREQYF
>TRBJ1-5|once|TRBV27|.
TGTGCCAGCAGTTTAGGCAGGGGAAATCAGCCCCAGCATTTT
CASSLGRGNQPQHF
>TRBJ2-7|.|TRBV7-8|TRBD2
TGTGCCAGCAGCTTAGTGACTAGCGGGGCTTCCTACGAGCAGTACTTC
CASSLVTSGASYEQYF
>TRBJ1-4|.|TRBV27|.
TGTGCCAGCAGTTCCACAGGGATCAATGAAAAACTGTTTTTT
CASSSTGINEKLFF
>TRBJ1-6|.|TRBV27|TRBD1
TGTGCCAGCAGCGAGACAGGGACAGCTTATAATTCACCCCTCCACTTT
CASSETGTAYNSPLHF
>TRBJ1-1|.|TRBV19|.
TGTGCCAGTAGTACTCGTCAGCTGGGGGGGGTCGAAGCTTTCTTT
CASSTRQLGGVEAFF
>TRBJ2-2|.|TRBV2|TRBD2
TGTGCCAGTAGACTAGCCACGAACACCGGGGAGCTGTTTTTT
CASRLATNTGELFF
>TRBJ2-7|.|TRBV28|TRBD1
TGTGCCAGCAGTTTGTCGGGACAGTACGAGCAGTACTTC
CASSLSGQYEQYF
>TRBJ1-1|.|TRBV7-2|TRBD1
TGTGCCAGCAGCTTGGACAGGGTCAAAGCTTTCTTT
CASSLDRVKAFF
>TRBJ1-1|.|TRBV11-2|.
TGTGCCAGCAGCTTAGATCTGGGAGGGTGGAACACTGAAGCTTTCTTT
CASSLDLGGWNTEAFF
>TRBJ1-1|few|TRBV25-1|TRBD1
TGTGCCAGCAGTGAGCCAACCGGGACAGGGAGTACTGAAGCTTTCTTT
CASSEPTGTGSTEAFF
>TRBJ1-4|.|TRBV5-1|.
TGCGCCAGCAGCCTGGTGGAGCCAACTAATGAAAAACTGTTTTTT
CASSLVEPTNEKLFF
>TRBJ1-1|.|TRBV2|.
TGTGCCAGCAGGCCTCGGGGAGGGTACACTGAAGCTTTCTTT
CASRPRGGYTEAFF
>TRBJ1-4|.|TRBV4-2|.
TGTGCCAGCAGCCTACAGGGAAAGGATGAAAAACTGTTTTTT
CASSLQGKDEKLFF
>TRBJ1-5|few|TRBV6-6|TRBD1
TGTGCCAGCAGTCCGCCGGGACAGGGGAATCAGCCCCAGCATTTT
CASSPPGQGNQPQHF
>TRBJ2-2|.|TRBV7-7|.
TGTGCTAGCAGCTTAGTAGCAGGGGCGAACACCGGGGAGCTGTTTTTT
CASSLVAGANTGELFF
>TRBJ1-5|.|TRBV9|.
TGTGCCAGCAGCGTAGGCAGAAATCAGCCCCAGCATTTT
CASSVGRNQPQHF
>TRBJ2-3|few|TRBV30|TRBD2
TGTGCCTGGAGTGTTAATAGCGGGGGGGCGGCAGATACGCAGTATTTT
CAWSVNSGGAADTQYF
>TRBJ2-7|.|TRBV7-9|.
TGTGCCAGCAGCTCCCAAGACTTTACAGGAACTTACGAGCAGTACTTC
CASSSQDFTGTYEQYF
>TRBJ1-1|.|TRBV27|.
TGTGCCAGCAGTTTCAGGGAACCCACTGAAGCTTTCTTT
CASSFREPTEAFF
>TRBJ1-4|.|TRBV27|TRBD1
TGTGCCAGCAGTTTATTGAGGGACAGGGGAGAAAAACTGTTTTTT
CASSLLRDRGEKLFF
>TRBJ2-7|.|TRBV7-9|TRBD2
TGTGCCAGCAGCGCGGGGGGGCCCTACTACGAGCAGTACTTC
CASSAGGPYYEQYF
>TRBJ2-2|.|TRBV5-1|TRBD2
TGCGCCAGCTTTTCGACAGGGTTGACTAGCGGTAACACCGGGGAGCTGTTTTTT
CASFSTGLTSGNTGELFF